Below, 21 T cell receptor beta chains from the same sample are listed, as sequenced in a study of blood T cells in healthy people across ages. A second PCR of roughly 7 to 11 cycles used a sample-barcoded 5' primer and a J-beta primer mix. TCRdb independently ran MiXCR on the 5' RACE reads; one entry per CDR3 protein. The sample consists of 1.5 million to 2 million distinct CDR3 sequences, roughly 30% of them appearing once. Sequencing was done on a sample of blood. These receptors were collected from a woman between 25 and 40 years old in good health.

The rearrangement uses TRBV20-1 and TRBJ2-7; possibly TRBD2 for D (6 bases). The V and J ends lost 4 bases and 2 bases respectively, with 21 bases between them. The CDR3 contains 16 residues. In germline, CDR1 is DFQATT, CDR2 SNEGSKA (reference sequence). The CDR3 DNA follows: TGCAGTGCTAACCCGGGTTTTAAGGGAGGAACCTACGAGCAGTACTTC. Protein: CSANPGFKGGTYEQYF.

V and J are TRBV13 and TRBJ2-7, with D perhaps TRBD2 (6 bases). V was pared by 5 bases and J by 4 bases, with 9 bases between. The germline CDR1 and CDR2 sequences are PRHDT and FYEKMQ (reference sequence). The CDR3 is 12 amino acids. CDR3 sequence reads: CASSRERYEQYF. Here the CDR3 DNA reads TGTGCCAGCAGCCGGGAGAGATACGAGCAGTACTTC.

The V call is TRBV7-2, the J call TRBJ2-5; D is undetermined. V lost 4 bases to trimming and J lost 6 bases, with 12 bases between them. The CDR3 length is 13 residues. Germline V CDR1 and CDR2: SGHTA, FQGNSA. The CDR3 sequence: CASSSMGGQTQYF. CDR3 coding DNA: TGTGCCAGCAGCTCGATGGGTGGGCAGACCCAGTACTTC.

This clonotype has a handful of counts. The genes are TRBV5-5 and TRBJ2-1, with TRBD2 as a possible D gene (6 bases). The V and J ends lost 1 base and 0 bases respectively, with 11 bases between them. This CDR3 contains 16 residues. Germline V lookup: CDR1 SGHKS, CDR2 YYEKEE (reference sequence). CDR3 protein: CASSLYAGPSYNEQFF. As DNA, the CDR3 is TGTGCCAGCAGCTTGTACGCGGGACCCTCCTACAATGAGCAGTTCTTC.

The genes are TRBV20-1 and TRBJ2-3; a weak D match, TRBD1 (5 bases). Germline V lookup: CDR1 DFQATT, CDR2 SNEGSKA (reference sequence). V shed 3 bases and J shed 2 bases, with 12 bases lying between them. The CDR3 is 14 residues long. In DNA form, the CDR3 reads TGCAGTGCTAGTGGACACCACGACACAGATACGCAGTATTTT. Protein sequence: CSASGHHDTDTQYF.

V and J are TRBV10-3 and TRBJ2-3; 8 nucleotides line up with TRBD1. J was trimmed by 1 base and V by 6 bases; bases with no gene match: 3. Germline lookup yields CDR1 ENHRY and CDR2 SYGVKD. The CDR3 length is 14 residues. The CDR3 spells CAIRSTGGTDTQYF. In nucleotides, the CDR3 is TGTGCCATCAGATCGACAGGGGGCACAGATACGCAGTATTTT.

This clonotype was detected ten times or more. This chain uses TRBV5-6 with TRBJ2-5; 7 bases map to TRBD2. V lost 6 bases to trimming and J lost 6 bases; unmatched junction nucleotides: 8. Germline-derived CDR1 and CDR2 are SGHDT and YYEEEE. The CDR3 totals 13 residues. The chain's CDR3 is CASTKTGGQTQYF. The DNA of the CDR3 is TGTGCCAGCACCAAAACGGGGGGACAGACCCAGTACTTC.

Written as DNA, the CDR3 is TGCAGTGCCCGCACAGGGGGTATGGCTGAAGCTTTCTTT. Encoded protein: CSARTGGMAEAFF. J is TRBJ1-1 and V is TRBV20-1; 8 positions match TRBD1. V lost 6 bases and J lost 6; bases outside the gene matches: 9. Germline V lookup: CDR1 DFQATT, CDR2 SNEGSKA (reference sequence). The CDR3 consists of 13 residues.

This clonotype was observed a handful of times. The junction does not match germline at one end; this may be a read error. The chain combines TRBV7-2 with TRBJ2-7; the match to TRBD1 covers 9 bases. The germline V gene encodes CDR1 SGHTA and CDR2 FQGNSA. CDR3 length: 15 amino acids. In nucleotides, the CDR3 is TGTGCCGGCAGCTACACCTCCGGGACAGGGATAGAGCAGTACTTC. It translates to CAGSYTSGTGIEQYF.

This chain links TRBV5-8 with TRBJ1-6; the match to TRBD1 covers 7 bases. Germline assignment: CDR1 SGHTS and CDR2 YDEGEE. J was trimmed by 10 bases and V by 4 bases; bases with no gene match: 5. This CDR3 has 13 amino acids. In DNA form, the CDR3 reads TGTGCCAGCAGCCAGAGGGACAGATCACCCCTCCACTTT. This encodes CASSQRDRSPLHF.

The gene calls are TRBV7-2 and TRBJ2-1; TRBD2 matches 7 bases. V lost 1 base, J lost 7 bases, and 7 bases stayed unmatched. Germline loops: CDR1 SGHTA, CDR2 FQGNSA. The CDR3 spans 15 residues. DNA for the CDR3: TGTGCCAGCAGCTTAGAACCCAGCGGGATGAATGAGCAGTTCTTC. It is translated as CASSLEPSGMNEQFF.

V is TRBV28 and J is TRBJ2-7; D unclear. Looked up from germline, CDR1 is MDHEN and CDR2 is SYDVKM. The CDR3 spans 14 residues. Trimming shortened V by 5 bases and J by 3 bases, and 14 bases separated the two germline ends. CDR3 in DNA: TGTGCCAGCAGTCCCCGAAGTCACCTCTACGAGCAGTACTTC. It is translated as CASSPRSHLYEQYF.

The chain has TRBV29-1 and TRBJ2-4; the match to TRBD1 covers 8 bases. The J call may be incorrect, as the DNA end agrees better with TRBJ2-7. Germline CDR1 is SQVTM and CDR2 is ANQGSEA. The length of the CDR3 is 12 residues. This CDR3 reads CSVRDRNYEQYF. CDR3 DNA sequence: TGCAGCGTCAGGGACAGGAACTACGAGCAGTACTTC.

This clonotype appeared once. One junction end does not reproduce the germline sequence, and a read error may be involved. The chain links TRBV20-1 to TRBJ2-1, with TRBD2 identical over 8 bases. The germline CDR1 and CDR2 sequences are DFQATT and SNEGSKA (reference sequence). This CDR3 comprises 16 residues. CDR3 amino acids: CSARDLVSGNDGEQFF. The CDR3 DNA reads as TGCAGCGCTAGAGACCTTGTTAGCGGGAACGACGGTGAGCAGTTCTTC.

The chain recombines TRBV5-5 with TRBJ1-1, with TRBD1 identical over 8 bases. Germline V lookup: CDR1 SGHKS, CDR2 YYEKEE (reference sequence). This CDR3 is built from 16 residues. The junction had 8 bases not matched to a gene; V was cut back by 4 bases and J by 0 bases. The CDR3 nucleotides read TGTGCCAGCAGCCCGCCCACAGGGGGGGTGAACACTGAAGCTTTCTTT. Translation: CASSPPTGGVNTEAFF.

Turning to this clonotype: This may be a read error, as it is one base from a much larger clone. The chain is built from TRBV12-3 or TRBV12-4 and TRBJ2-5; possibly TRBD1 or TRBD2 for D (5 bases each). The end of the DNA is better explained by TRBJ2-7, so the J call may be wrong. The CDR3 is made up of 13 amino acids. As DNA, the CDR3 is TGTGCCAGCGAAGGGGCGGGCTCCCACGAGCAGTACTTC. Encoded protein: CASEGAGSHEQYF.

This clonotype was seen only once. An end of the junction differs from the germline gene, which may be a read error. The CDR3 coding sequence is TGTGCCAGCAGCGGTCGGTATACCGGGGAGCGGTTTTTT. Its protein is CASSGRYTGERFF. The chain carries TRBV5-5 and TRBJ2-2; D is possibly TRBD2 (5 bases). This CDR3 has 13 residues. Germline CDR1 SGHKS, CDR2 YYEKEE (reference sequence).

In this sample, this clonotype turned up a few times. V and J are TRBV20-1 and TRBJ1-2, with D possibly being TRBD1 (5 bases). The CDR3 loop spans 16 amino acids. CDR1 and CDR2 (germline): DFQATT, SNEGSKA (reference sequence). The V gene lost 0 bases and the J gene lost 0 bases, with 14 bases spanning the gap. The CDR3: CSARDRGITANYGYTF. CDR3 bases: TGCAGTGCTAGAGATAGGGGAATTACCGCTAACTATGGCTACACCTTC.

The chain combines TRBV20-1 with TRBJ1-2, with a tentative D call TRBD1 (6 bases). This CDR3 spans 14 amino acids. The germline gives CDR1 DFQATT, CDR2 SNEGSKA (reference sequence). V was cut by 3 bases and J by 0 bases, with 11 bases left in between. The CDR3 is CSARRGVSNYGYTF. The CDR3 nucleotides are TGCAGTGCTAGGAGGGGGGTTTCTAACTATGGCTACACCTTC.

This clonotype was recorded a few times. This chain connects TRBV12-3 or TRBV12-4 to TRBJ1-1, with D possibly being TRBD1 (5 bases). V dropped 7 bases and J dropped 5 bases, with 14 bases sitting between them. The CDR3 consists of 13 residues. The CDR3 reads CASILGAGTEAFF. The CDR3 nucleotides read TGTGCCAGCATCCTTGGGGCGGGGACTGAAGCTTTCTTT.

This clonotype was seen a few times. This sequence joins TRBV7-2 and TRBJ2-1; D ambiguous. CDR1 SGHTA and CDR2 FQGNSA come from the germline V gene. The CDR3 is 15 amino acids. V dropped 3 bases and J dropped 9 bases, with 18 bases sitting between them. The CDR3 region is CASSFGPSPPSEQFF. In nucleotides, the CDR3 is TGTGCCAGCAGCTTCGGTCCTTCCCCTCCTAGTGAGCAGTTCTTC.